There are many counts of the clone carrying this T cell receptor (beta chain). This sample is drawn from a study of T cells in Graves' hyperthyroidism and ophthalmopathy. The V end was cut by 0 bases, the J end by 3 bases, with 6 bases between. This CDR3 has 13 amino acids. Per the germline V gene, CDR1 is SGHAT and CDR2 is FQNNGV. The investigators amplified TCR beta CDR3 regions from RNA transcripts. Using the HTBI primer set, a first-round RT-PCR was run on the TCR CDR3. TCRdb used MiXCR to reprocess the multiplex PCR reads, holding one entry per CDR3 protein. Here the sample spans fewer than 750,000 distinct CDR3 sequences, roughly 14% being singletons.

Specimen: blood. The TCR comes from a woman in her thirties or forties with Graves' ophthalmopathy. The chain uses TRBV11-2 and TRBJ2-7; D gene uncertain. CDR3: CASSLDRFYEQYF. The CDR3 DNA reads as TGTGCCAGCAGCTTAGATAGGTTCTACGAGCAGTACTTC. Variable domain in full (rest from reference TRBV11-2 and TRBJ2-7): EAGVAQSPRYKIIEKRQSVAFWCNPISGHATLYWYQQILGQGPKLLIQFQNNGVVDDSQLPKDRFSAERLKGVDSTLKIQPAKLEDSAVYLCASSLDRFYEQYFGPGTRLTVT.